The 22 T cell receptor beta chains in this list originate from one sample, sequenced in a study of blood T cell repertoires in COVID-19. Generated by immunoSEQ multiplex PCR, the TCRdb table keeps only in-frame clones and is missing some. The table has 95,000 to 110,000 clones, roughly nine tenths seen once. The sequencing input was peripheral blood. Receptor source: a human donor in a cohort sampled during active COVID-19.

The rearrangement joins TRBV5-6 to TRBJ2-7; unclear D gene. Deletions cut 0 bases from V and 4 bases from J, with 11 bases between. Germline lookup yields CDR1 SGHDT and CDR2 YYEEEE. CDR3 length equals 14 residues. The CDR3: CASSLGGNIYEQYF. DNA of the CDR3: TGTGCCAGCAGCTTGGGTGGTAACATTTACGAGCAGTACTTC.

The chain couples TRBV10-3 to TRBJ2-1; no firm D call. The V end lost 0 bases, the J end lost 2 bases, and 8 bases lay between the germline ends. The CDR3 is made up of 15 amino acids. Germline V gene sequence: CDR1 ENHRY, CDR2 SYGVKD. The CDR3 here is CAISESLLTYNEQFF. The DNA of the CDR3 is TGTGCCATCAGTGAGTCTCTACTGACCTACAATGAGCAGTTCTTC.

The chain recombines TRBV5-6 with TRBJ2-3; TRBD2 matches 14 bases. Trimming took 3 bases from V and 1 from J; bases not matched to a gene: 10. Germline V gene data show CDR1 as SGHDT and CDR2 as YYEEEE. This CDR3 has 19 residues. In nucleotides, the CDR3 is TGTGCCAGCAGCTACCAGACTAGCGGGGGGGACCTTGGCACAGATACGCAGTATTTT. Translated, it gives CASSYQTSGGDLGTDTQYF.

The CDR3 spells CASSDSKGSPTDTQYF. CDR3 sequence (DNA): TGTGCCAGCAGTGACTCGAAGGGGTCGCCCACAGATACGCAGTATTTT. The genes are TRBV6-4 and TRBJ2-3, with D possibly TRBD1 on 5 matching bases. This CDR3 has 16 amino acids. Germline V gene data show CDR1 as MRHNA and CDR2 as SNTAGT. V gave up 0 bases and J gave up 2 bases, with 12 bases separating them.

V usage is TRBV5-1 and J usage is TRBJ1-5; D unclear. This CDR3 region has 15 residues. Per the germline V gene, CDR1 is SGHRS and CDR2 is YFSETQ. The V and J ends lost 0 bases and 7 bases respectively, with 14 bases between them. The CDR3 DNA sequence: TGCGCCAGCAGCTTGGCGGGCCAGGCGGGCCAGCCCCAGCATTTT. Translating it yields CASSLAGQAGQPQHF. The whole variable domain, remainder taken from reference TRBV5-1 and TRBJ1-5, is KAGVTQTPRYLIKTRGQQVTLSCSPISGHRSVSWYQQTPGQGLQFLFEYFSETQRNKGNFPGRFSGRQFSNSRSEMNVSTLELGDSALYLCASSLAGQAGQPQHFGDGTRLSIL.

In regard to this clone: Other nucleotide sequences in the sample specify the same CDR3. The chain combines TRBV12-3 or TRBV12-4 with TRBJ1-1; D may be TRBD1 (6 bases). V lost 5 bases and J lost 1, with 8 bases in between. The CDR3 spans 13 residues. The CDR3 here is CASSRGGNTEAFF. CDR3 nucleotide sequence: TGTGCCAGCAGTCGAGGGGGGAACACTGAAGCTTTCTTT.

This clone appeared once. The chain carries TRBV30 and TRBJ2-7; 7 bases align to TRBD1. This CDR3 has 16 amino acids. Unmatched junction bases numbered 17, after V lost 8 bases and J lost 1 base. Germline CDR1 and CDR2: GTSNPN and SVGIG (reference sequence). The CDR3 nucleotides are TGTGCCCTAAGCAACGAACGGACAGGTTTTTCCTACGAGCAGTACTTC. It specifies CALSNERTGFSYEQYF.

The chain combines TRBV2 with TRBJ2-7; 10 positions match TRBD1. CDR1 and CDR2 (germline): SNHLY, FYNNEI. V dropped 6 bases and J dropped 0; count of bases not matched to a gene: 2. The CDR3 spans 14 residues. CDR3 in DNA: TGTGCCAGCAGAGGACAGGGGGGCTCCTACGAGCAGTACTTC. Its protein product is CASRGQGGSYEQYF.

This clone was detected a few times. This chain joins TRBV6-1 and TRBJ1-2; D call uncertain. Germline values: CDR1 MNHNS, CDR2 SASEGT. The CDR3 consists of 13 residues. Trimming cost V 2 bases and J 8 bases, with 12 bases left between them. The CDR3 nucleotides are TGTGCCAGCAGTGAACTCACCAGCGGGGGCTACACCTTC. Residues: CASSELTSGGYTF.

The CDR3 protein is CASSLGTGHQETQYF. The CDR3 DNA reads TGTGCCAGCAGCTTGGGGACAGGGCACCAAGAGACCCAGTACTTC. The chain couples TRBV5-4 to TRBJ2-5; 8 nucleotides agree with TRBD1. J was trimmed by 0 bases and V by 0 bases; bases with no gene match: 1. The CDR3 is 15 residues long. CDR1 SGHNT and CDR2 YYREEE come from the germline V gene (reference sequence).

CDR3 DNA: TGCGCCAGCAGCCAAGAGCGACTAGCGGGAGGGCCTCGCGAGCAGTTCTTC. It codes for CASSQERLAGGPREQFF. This chain joins TRBV4-1 and TRBJ2-1, with 14 bases that match TRBD2. The CDR3 has 17 amino acids. In germline, CDR1 is MGHRA, CDR2 YSYEKL. The V segment lost 0 bases and the J segment 10 bases; nucleotides outside the gene matches: 8.

This clone was seen more than once but under ten times. CDR3 loop: CTSSQDRPGGVFNAEAFF. The CDR3, as DNA: TGCACCAGCAGCCAAGATAGACCCGGCGGAGTCTTCAACGCTGAAGCTTTCTTT. The chain has TRBV1 and TRBJ1-1. TRBV1 is reported as a pseudogene. CDR3 size: 18 residues.

This clone showed up just once. The J gene is TRBJ1-4, the V gene TRBV19; D is unclear. Germline V gives CDR1 LNHDA, CDR2 SQIVND (reference sequence). The CDR3 has 15 amino acids. V lost 3 bases to trimming and J lost 5 bases, with 13 bases between them. For the CDR3, the DNA is TGTGCCAGTAGTATCAAAGGCAGGTTCAATGAAAAACTGTTTTTT. Translating it yields CASSIKGRFNEKLFF.

This chain uses TRBV3-1 (or the pseudogene TRBV3-2) with TRBJ2-3; maybe TRBD2 (5 bases). V was cut by 1 base and J by 5 bases, with 16 bases left in between. There are 16 residues in the CDR3. CDR1 and CDR2 (germline): LGHDT, YNNKEL (reference sequence). CDR3 nucleotides: TGTGCCAGCAGCCAAGGCCTTAGCGCGGGTTTAGATACGCAGTATTTT. Translating it yields CASSQGLSAGLDTQYF.

In this sample, this clone turned up once. V is TRBV24-1 and J is TRBJ1-2, with D unclear. V gave up 0 bases and J gave up 0 bases, with 7 bases separating them. The CDR3 length is 15 residues. Germline V gene lookup returns CDR1 KGHDR and CDR2 SFDVKD. The CDR3 DNA sequence: TGTGCCACCAGTGATTTGAGGGAGCCTAACTATGGCTACACCTTC. This sequence encodes CATSDLREPNYGYTF.

This rearrangement joins TRBV27 to TRBJ2-5, with D tentatively TRBD1 (6 bases). Trimming stripped 3 bases from V and 5 bases from J, with 16 bases between. The CDR3 runs 15 residues. The germline V gene has CDR1 MNHEY and CDR2 SMNVEV (reference sequence). CDR3 DNA sequence: TGTGCCAGCAGTTTCACCAGGGGAATGGGGGAGACCCAGTACTTC. Protein sequence: CASSFTRGMGETQYF.

The V gene is TRBV28, the J gene TRBJ1-2, with 10 bases matching TRBD1. Germline lookup yields CDR1 MDHEN and CDR2 SYDVKM. This CDR3 has 14 amino acids. V dropped 5 bases and J dropped 2; count of bases not matched to a gene: 2. The CDR3 loop reads CASSATGGNYGYTF. In DNA form, the CDR3 reads TGTGCCAGCAGTGCGACAGGGGGCAACTATGGCTACACCTTC.

CDR3 region: CASSLQGTGQPQHF. DNA for the CDR3: TGTGCCAGCAGCCTACAGGGGACGGGTCAGCCCCAGCATTTT. This chain links TRBV6-2 or TRBV6-3 with TRBJ1-5, with 7 bases matching TRBD1. CDR3 length equals 14 residues. Trimming removed 6 bases from V and 6 bases from J; junction bases left unmatched: 8. Germline lookup yields CDR1 MNHEY and CDR2 SVGEGT.

In DNA form, the CDR3 reads TGCGCCAGCAGCCCGCCGGACTCCCTCTATGGCTACACCTTC. This translates into CASSPPDSLYGYTF. This rearrangement joins TRBV4-1 to TRBJ1-2; D is unclear. CDR1 and CDR2 (germline): MGHRA, YSYEKL. This CDR3 region has 14 residues. V was cut by 4 bases and J by 4 bases, with 13 bases left in between.

This clone was recorded once. J is TRBJ1-1 and V is TRBV30; D is unclear. V dropped 1 base and J dropped 1 base, with 7 bases sitting between them. Germline assignment: CDR1 GTSNPN and CDR2 SVGIG (reference sequence). This CDR3 has 13 residues. Here the CDR3 reads CAWSGTANTEAFF. The CDR3 DNA follows: TGTGCCTGGAGTGGGACTGCGAACACTGAAGCTTTCTTT.

The chain links TRBV4-1 to TRBJ2-4; 8 bases line up with TRBD2. Germline CDR1 is MGHRA and CDR2 is YSYEKL. The CDR3 totals 16 residues. J was trimmed by 2 bases and V by 1 base; bases with no gene match: 4. CDR3 nucleotides: TGCGCCAGCAGCCAAGGACAGCGGGAGCCCAAAAACATTCAGTACTTC. It yields the protein CASSQGQREPKNIQYF.

The chain carries TRBV7-9 and TRBJ1-2; D gene unclear. Germline loops: CDR1 SEHNR, CDR2 FQNEAQ (reference sequence). The CDR3 contains 14 residues. V lost 3 bases to trimming and J lost 4 bases, with 12 bases between them. CDR3 loop: CASSLTQVAYGYTF. In nucleotides, the CDR3 is TGTGCCAGCAGCTTGACCCAGGTTGCCTATGGCTACACCTTC. The full variable domain, completed using reference TRBV7-9 and TRBJ1-2, is DTGVSQNPRHKITKRGQNVTFRCDPISEHNRLYWYRQTLGQGPEFLTYFQNEAQLEKSRLLSDRFSAERPKGSFSTLEIQRTEQGDSAMYLCASSLTQVAYGYTFGSGTRLTVV.